This TCR beta chain was sequenced in a study of blood T cell repertoires in COVID-19. TCRdb's table, derived via immunoSEQ multiplex PCR, lists solely in-frame clones and lacks some. The sample contains about 300,000 clones, roughly 91% of which appear only once. Germline lookup yields CDR1 SGHTA and CDR2 FQGNSA. V gave up 3 bases and J gave up 5 bases; unmatched junction bases: 9. This CDR3 has 15 amino acids. This chain links TRBV7-2 with TRBJ1-2; 7 bases agree with TRBD1. The sequencing sample was made of peripheral blood. This sequence originates from a woman under 40 with COVID-19, enrolled during active disease. Here the CDR3 DNA reads TGTGCCAGCAGCTTGCGCTCCGGGACAGAATATGGCTACACCTTC. Amino acids: CASSLRSGTEYGYTF.